Below, 8 T cell receptor beta chains from the same sample are listed, as sequenced in a study of beta chain features in type 1 diabetes. Study conclusions and caveats: Shorter TCRB CDR3s, moderately but significantly so, were found in Type 1 diabetes patients in all four CD4+ subsets.

Their antigens remain unidentified. Sequencing targeted expressed TCRB transcripts, as all isolated RNA had been reverse transcribed. Generated by immunoSEQ multiplex PCR, the TCRdb table keeps only in-frame clones and is missing some. The sample has under 350,000 clones; approximately 24% are singletons. The sample comprised naive CD4+ T cells from blood. Every receptor here comes from a woman aged 30 to 39 with type 1 diabetes.

The chain carries TRBV2 and TRBJ2-5; D might be TRBD2 (6 bases). This CDR3 has 14 residues. Germline CDR1 SNHLY, CDR2 FYNNEI. The V end was cut by 6 bases, the J end by 0 bases, with 11 bases between. CDR3 coding DNA: TGTGCCAGCAGCGGGGGAGCGAACCAAGAGACCCAGTACTTC. It is translated as CASSGGANQETQYF.

J is TRBJ2-5 and V is TRBV2; TRBD2 agrees at 8 bases. Germline loops: CDR1 SNHLY, CDR2 FYNNEI. The CDR3 loop spans 14 amino acids. Trimming cost V 6 bases and J 4 bases; bases outside gene matches: 7. CDR3 bases: TGTGCCAGCAGCGACGGACTAGCTTTAGAGACCCAGTACTTC. Translation: CASSDGLALETQYF.

A few counts support this clone. The CDR3 DNA follows: TGTGCCAGCAGTGACCCAACTAGGTTGCGCGAGCAGTACTTC. It encodes CASSDPTRLREQYF. The chain carries TRBV2 and TRBJ2-7, with D possibly being TRBD2 (5 bases). This CDR3 has 14 amino acids. Germline V gene lookup returns CDR1 SNHLY and CDR2 FYNNEI. Trimming pared 3 bases from V and 6 bases from J, leaving 15 bases between.

The chain couples TRBV19 to TRBJ1-1, with TRBD1 matching over 7 bases. CDR1 is LNHDA and CDR2 is SQIVND in the germline V gene (reference sequence). V was clipped by 1 base and J by 0 bases; unmatched bases: 5. CDR3 length: 16 residues. The CDR3 spells CASSIVRQGVNTEAFF. Written as DNA, the CDR3 is TGTGCCAGTAGTATAGTCCGACAGGGCGTGAACACTGAAGCTTTCTTT.

This clone was seen more than once but under ten times. The chain combines TRBV29-1 with TRBJ2-3; 7 nucleotides line up with TRBD2. The CDR3 has 13 residues. J gave up 0 bases and V 4 bases, and 1 base lay outside the gene matches. Germline lookup yields CDR1 SQVTM and CDR2 ANQGSEA. The CDR3 protein is CSVGEGSTDTQYF. In nucleotides, the CDR3 is TGCAGCGTTGGGGAGGGTAGCACAGATACGCAGTATTTT.

The chain carries TRBV13 and TRBJ2-3; D is perhaps TRBD2 (5 bases). The CDR3 length is 14 residues. V was shortened by 3 bases and J by 0 bases, with 7 bases between the two germline ends. Per the germline V gene, CDR1 is PRHDT and CDR2 is FYEKMQ (reference sequence). CDR3 DNA sequence: TGTGCCAGCAGCTTGGAGCGGAGCACAGATACGCAGTATTTT. Protein: CASSLERSTDTQYF. Drawing the rest from reference TRBV13 and TRBJ2-3, the complete variable domain is AAGVIQSPRHLIKEKRETATLKCYPIPRHDTVYWYQQGPGQDPQFLISFYEKMQSDKGSIPDRFSAQQFSDYHSELNMSSLELGDSALYFCASSLERSTDTQYFGPGTRLTVL.

This clone turned up a few times. The chain has TRBV2 and TRBJ1-5; 7 bases fit TRBD1. There are 12 residues in the CDR3. V lost 8 bases and J lost 12; bases outside the gene matches: 10. CDR1 is SNHLY, CDR2 FYNNEI, per germline. This CDR3 is CASGRDRERQHF. The CDR3 bases are TGTGCCAGCGGGAGAGACAGGGAGCGCCAGCATTTT.

The genes are TRBV4-2 and TRBJ1-2, with D possibly matching TRBD1 (6 bases). Germline V CDR1 and CDR2: LGHNA, YNFKEQ. The length of the CDR3 is 15 residues. Trimming shortened V by 3 bases and J by 5 bases, and 16 bases separated the two germline ends. As DNA, the CDR3 is TGTGCCAGCAGCCATCCGGACAGCCAAGCTTATGGCTACACCTTC. Translated: CASSHPDSQAYGYTF.